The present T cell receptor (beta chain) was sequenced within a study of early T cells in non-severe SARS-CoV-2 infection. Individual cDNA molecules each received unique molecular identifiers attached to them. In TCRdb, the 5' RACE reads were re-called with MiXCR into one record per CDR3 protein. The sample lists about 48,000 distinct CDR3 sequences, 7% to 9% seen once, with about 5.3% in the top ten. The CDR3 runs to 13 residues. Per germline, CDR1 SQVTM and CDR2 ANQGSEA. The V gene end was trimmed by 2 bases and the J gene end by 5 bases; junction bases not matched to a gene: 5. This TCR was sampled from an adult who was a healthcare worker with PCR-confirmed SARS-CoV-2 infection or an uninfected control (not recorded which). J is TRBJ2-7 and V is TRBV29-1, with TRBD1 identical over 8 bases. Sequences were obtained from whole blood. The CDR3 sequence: CSVERTGYHEQYF. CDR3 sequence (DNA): TGCAGCGTTGAAAGGACAGGGTACCACGAGCAGTACTTC.